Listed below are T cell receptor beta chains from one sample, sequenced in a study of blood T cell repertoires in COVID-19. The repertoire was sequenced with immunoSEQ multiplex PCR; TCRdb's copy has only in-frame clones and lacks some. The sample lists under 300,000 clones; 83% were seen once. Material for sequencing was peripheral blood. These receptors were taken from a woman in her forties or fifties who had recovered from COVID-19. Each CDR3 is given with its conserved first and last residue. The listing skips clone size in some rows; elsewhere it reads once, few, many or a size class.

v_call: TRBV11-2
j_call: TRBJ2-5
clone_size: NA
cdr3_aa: CASSLGQGETQYF

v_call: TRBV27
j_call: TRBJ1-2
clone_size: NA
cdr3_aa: CASSLTGSYGYTF

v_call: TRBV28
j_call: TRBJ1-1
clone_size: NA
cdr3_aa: CASRTSGQGYSEAFF

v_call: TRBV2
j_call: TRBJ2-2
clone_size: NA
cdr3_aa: CASRKAGGPPGELFF

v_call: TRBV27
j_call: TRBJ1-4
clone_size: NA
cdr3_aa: CASSFTGTGGGKLFF

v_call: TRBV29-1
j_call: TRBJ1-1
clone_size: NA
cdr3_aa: CSVEDWDRGAFF

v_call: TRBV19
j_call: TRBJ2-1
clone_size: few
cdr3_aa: CASSIGGLAGGEQFF

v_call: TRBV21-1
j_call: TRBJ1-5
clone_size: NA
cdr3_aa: CASNPGRERQPQHF

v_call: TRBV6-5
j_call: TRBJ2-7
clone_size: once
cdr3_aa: CASRDRTHSYEQYF

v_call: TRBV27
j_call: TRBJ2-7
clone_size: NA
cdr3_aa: CASSLGAALYEQYF

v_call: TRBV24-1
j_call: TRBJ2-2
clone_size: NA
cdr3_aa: CATSDPSLFAGELFF

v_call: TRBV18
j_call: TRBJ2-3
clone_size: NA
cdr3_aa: CASSPYTGALGTDTQYF

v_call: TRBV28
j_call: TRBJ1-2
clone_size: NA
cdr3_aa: CASSPTGVYGYTF

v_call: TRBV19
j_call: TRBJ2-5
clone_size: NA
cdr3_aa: CASSIQLTMYQETQYF

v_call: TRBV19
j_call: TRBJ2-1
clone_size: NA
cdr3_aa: CASSMGLAGALDEQFF

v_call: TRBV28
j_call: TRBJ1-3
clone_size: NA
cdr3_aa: CASSQGTVGNTIYF

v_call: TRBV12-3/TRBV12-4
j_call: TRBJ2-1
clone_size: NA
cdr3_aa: CASTTRGGRQFF

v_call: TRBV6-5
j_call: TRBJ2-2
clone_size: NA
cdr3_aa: CASSYRTGSSTGELFF

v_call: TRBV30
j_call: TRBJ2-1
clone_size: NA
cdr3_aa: CAWSDGGTSGRDEFF

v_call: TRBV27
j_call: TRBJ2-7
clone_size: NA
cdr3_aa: CASSTGLTSHEQYF

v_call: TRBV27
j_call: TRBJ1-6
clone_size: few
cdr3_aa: CASKSRDSYISYNSPLHF

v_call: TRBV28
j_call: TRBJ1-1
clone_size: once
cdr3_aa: CATAGTAMNTEAFF

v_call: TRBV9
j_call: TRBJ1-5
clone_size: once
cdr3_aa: CASSETSGGAGQPQHF

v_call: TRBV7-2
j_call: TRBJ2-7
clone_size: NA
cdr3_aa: CASSLASGSSGEQYF

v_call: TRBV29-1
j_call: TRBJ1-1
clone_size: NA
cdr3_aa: CSVVTVNTEAFF

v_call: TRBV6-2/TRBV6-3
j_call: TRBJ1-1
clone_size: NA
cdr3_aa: CASNPTRQAPRVDTEAFF

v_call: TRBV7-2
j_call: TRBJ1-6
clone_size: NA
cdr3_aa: CASSLRQNIYSYNSPLHF

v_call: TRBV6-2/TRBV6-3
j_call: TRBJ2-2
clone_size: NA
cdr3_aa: CASSYLDQGNTGELFF

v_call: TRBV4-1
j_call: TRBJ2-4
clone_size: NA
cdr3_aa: CASSQEGTGRNIQYF

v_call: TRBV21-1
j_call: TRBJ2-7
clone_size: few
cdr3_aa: CASSKPAGGPGGEQYF

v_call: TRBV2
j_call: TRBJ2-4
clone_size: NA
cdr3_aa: CASSGFSGHEKNIQYF

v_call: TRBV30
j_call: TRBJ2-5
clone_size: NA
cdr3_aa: CAWSLAGSTYQETQYF

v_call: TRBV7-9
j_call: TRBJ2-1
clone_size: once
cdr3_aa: CASSQLAGIVEQFF

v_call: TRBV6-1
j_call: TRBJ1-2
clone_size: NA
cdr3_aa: CASSEGGDRGDGGYTF